This TCR beta chain was obtained from a study of monozygotic twins with inflammatory bowel disease. Study observations and caveats: TCRbeta diversity (inverse Simpson) was lower in IBD patients than in healthy co-twins. Subtypes among T cells remained indistinguishable.

The template switching step added UMIs that contained a 6-nucleotide sample barcode. TCRdb re-analyzed the 5' RACE reads; it lists each CDR3 protein once, without DNA. This listing includes approximately 160,000 distinct CDR3 sequences. Concerning this clonotype itself: Its specificity is unknown.

The CDR3 spans 13 residues. The germline CDR1 and CDR2 sequences are DFQATT and SNEGSKA (reference sequence). The sequence was collected from a human donor with ulcerative colitis or Crohn's disease, or a healthy co-twin of an affected twin (not recorded which). Sequenced sample: blood. V gene TRBV20-1 combines with J gene TRBJ2-7. CDR3 sequence reads: CSARELGLYEQYF.